The 20 T cell receptor beta chains listed next were all sequenced from one sample in a study of blood T cell repertoires in COVID-19. Sequenced by immunoSEQ multiplex PCR; TCRdb stores in-frame clones only, minus some. The sample has some 200,000 clones, 84% seen once. The sequencing sample was made of peripheral blood. Source of these receptors: a woman in her forties or fifties with active or convalescent COVID-19.

This chain links TRBV29-1 with TRBJ2-2; D perhaps matches TRBD1 (6 bases). This CDR3 spans 15 amino acids. Trimming shortened V by 3 bases and J by 2 bases, and 13 bases separated the two germline ends. Germline V lookup: CDR1 SQVTM, CDR2 ANQGSEA. The CDR3 loop is CSVDTGTPNTGELFF. The CDR3 bases are TGCAGCGTTGATACCGGGACACCAAACACCGGGGAGCTGTTTTTT.

CDR3 DNA: TGTGCCAGCAGCAGACGGACAGGGGAAGCAGATACGCAGTATTTT. Translated, it gives CASSRRTGEADTQYF. The rearrangement links TRBV3-1 (or the pseudogene TRBV3-2) to TRBJ2-3, with 9 bases that match TRBD1. V was pared by 5 bases and J by 4 bases, with 7 bases of the junction left unmatched. There are 15 residues in the CDR3. Germline lookup yields CDR1 LGHDT and CDR2 YNNKEL (reference sequence).

In its sample, this clone was seen once. The gene calls are TRBV11-2 and TRBJ2-1; 10 bases agree with TRBD2. V trimming: 5 bases; J trimming: 7 bases; junction bases outside the gene matches: 14. The germline V gene has CDR1 SGHAT and CDR2 FQNNGV. The CDR3 runs 17 residues. The CDR3 is CASSPRGAGGPWNEQFF. CDR3 in DNA: TGTGCCAGCAGCCCTCGGGGAGCGGGAGGGCCTTGGAATGAGCAGTTCTTC.

The V call is TRBV28, the J call TRBJ1-5; a possible D gene is TRBD1 (5 bases). Deletions cut 2 bases from V and 7 bases from J, with 15 bases between. The CDR3 is 15 amino acids. Germline V lookup: CDR1 MDHEN, CDR2 SYDVKM. CDR3 sequence reads: CASSLQGLRIQPQHF. CDR3 DNA sequence: TGTGCCAGCAGTTTACAGGGATTAAGGATACAGCCCCAGCATTTT.

This sequence joins TRBV6-5 and TRBJ2-3; D ambiguous. V gave up 2 bases and J gave up 0 bases, with 3 bases separating them. The CDR3 runs to 13 residues. Germline values: CDR1 MNHEY, CDR2 SVGAGI. The CDR3 reads CASSYLSTDTQYF. CDR3 sequence (DNA): TGTGCCAGCAGTTACCTCAGCACAGATACGCAGTATTTT.

This clone was counted a single time. The V call is TRBV9, the J call TRBJ2-1, with D tentatively TRBD2 (6 bases). The germline V gene has CDR1 SGDLS and CDR2 YYNGEE. This CDR3 spans 17 amino acids. Trimming cost V 1 base and J 0 bases, with 14 bases left between them. The CDR3 here is CASSVLGGDPSYNEQFF. CDR3 nucleotides: TGTGCCAGCAGCGTATTGGGCGGGGACCCCTCCTACAATGAGCAGTTCTTC. The complete variable domain, with remaining parts taken from reference TRBV9 and TRBJ2-1, reads DSGVTQTPKHLITATGQRVTLRCSPRSGDLSVYWYQQSLDQGLQFLIQYYNGEERAKGNILERFSAQQFPDLHSELNLSSLELGDSALYFCASSVLGGDPSYNEQFFGPGTRLTVL.

This sequence joins TRBV2 and TRBJ1-6; unclear D gene. CDR3 length: 13 residues. V gave up 2 bases and J gave up 7 bases, with 6 bases separating them. CDR1 and CDR2 from the germline V gene are SNHLY and FYNNEI. CDR3 in DNA: TGTGCCAGCAGTGAAATGAGGAATTCACCCCTCCACTTT. Its translation is CASSEMRNSPLHF.

This sequence joins TRBV18 and TRBJ2-3; a possible D gene is TRBD1 (5 bases). Germline loops: CDR1 KGHSH, CDR2 LQKENI. V was clipped by 3 bases and J by 1 base, with 11 bases between them. This CDR3 has 15 residues. The CDR3 reads CASSPYSGRTDTQYF. Here the CDR3 DNA reads TGTGCCAGCTCACCGTACTCAGGGCGCACAGATACGCAGTATTTT.

CDR3 loop: CASSDQGNGYTF. The CDR3 coding sequence is TGCGCCAGCAGTGACCAGGGAAATGGCTACACCTTC. The chain is built from TRBV10-2 and TRBJ1-2; tentatively, D is TRBD1 (5 bases). V was trimmed by 3 bases and J by 6 bases, leaving 8 bases between them. CDR3 length equals 12 residues. CDR1 WSHSY and CDR2 SAAADI come from the germline V gene.

V gene TRBV20-1 combines with J gene TRBJ2-1; D possibly corresponds to TRBD1 (5 bases). The CDR3 runs to 11 residues. Germline CDR1 and CDR2: DFQATT and SNEGSKA (reference sequence). The CDR3 is CSPPSGNEQFF. DNA of the CDR3: TGCAGCCCCCCCTCAGGGAATGAGCAGTTCTTC.

The chain couples TRBV28 to TRBJ1-2; 7 nucleotides match TRBD1. The ends lost 5 bases at V and 5 bases at J; junction bases unmatched: 8. CDR3 length: 14 amino acids. Germline V CDR1 and CDR2: MDHEN, SYDVKM. The CDR3 reads CASSADRVIYGYTF. The CDR3 DNA reads TGTGCCAGCAGTGCCGACAGGGTCATATATGGCTACACCTTC.

The DNA for the CDR3 is TGTGCCAGCTCGGGGAGAGGCGCTGGGGCCAACGTCCTGACTTTC. Translated: CASSGRGAGANVLTF. The J gene is TRBJ2-6, the V gene TRBV18, with D perhaps matching TRBD2 (5 bases). With 6 bases removed from V and 2 bases from J, the gap between germline ends came to 11 bases. The CDR3 consists of 15 residues. CDR1 and CDR2 (germline): KGHSH, LQKENI.

The chain employs TRBV3-1 (or the pseudogene TRBV3-2) and TRBJ1-1, with 8 bases identical to TRBD1. The CDR3 sequence is 16 residues long. V trimming: 3 bases; J trimming: 11 bases; junction bases outside the gene matches: 17. CDR1 is LGHDT and CDR2 is YNNKEL in the germline V gene (reference sequence). This chain's CDR3 is CASSQGLLGGGQEAFF. The CDR3 nucleotides are TGTGCCAGCAGCCAGGGACTTCTGGGGGGGGGACAGGAGGCTTTCTTT.

The V call is TRBV2, the J call TRBJ2-1, with D hard to call. The V gene lost 3 bases and the J gene lost 0 bases, with 9 bases spanning the gap. Germline CDR1 and CDR2: SNHLY and FYNNEI. CDR3 length: 15 residues. The DNA of the CDR3 is TGTGCCAGCAGTGACCACCCGGGCTCCTACAATGAGCAGTTCTTC. Translated: CASSDHPGSYNEQFF.

The V and J genes are TRBV13 and TRBJ1-4; TRBD1 matches at 9 bases. Trimming took 4 bases from V and 8 from J; bases not matched to a gene: 5. In germline, CDR1 is PRHDT, CDR2 FYEKMQ (reference sequence). The CDR3 sequence is 14 residues long. For the CDR3, the DNA is TGTGCCAGCAGCTGGGGACAGGGCGGGGAAAAACTGTTTTTT. As protein: CASSWGQGGEKLFF.

This chain joins TRBV10-3 and TRBJ2-2; D may be TRBD2 (6 bases). The CDR3 totals 15 residues. Trimming shortened V by 6 bases and J by 4 bases, and 15 bases separated the two germline ends. Looked up from germline, CDR1 is ENHRY and CDR2 is SYGVKD. The CDR3 region has the DNA TGTGCCATCAGATCCACGGGCGGGGCCACCGGGGAGCTGTTTTTT. The encoded protein is CAIRSTGGATGELFF.

DNA for the CDR3: TGTGCCAGCAGCTACCGAATCGGGACAGGGGGTTTCTACACTGAAGCTTTCTTT. The encoded protein is CASSYRIGTGGFYTEAFF. J is TRBJ1-1 and V is TRBV13; 11 bases agree with TRBD1. This CDR3 spans 18 amino acids. V shed 4 bases, J shed 3 bases, and the junction held 13 bases outside the gene matches. The germline gives CDR1 PRHDT, CDR2 FYEKMQ (reference sequence).

V and J are TRBV5-1 and TRBJ1-1; the D gene is possibly TRBD1 (5 bases). Germline values: CDR1 SGHRS, CDR2 YFSETQ. This CDR3 comprises 17 residues. V was pared by 3 bases and J by 1 base, with 19 bases between. The CDR3 here is CASSSGAVRGENTEAFF. For the CDR3, the DNA is TGCGCCAGCAGCTCTGGGGCGGTGCGGGGGGAGAACACTGAAGCTTTCTTT.

This chain links TRBV3-1 (or the pseudogene TRBV3-2) with TRBJ2-2; 7 nucleotides agree with TRBD2. The CDR3 is made up of 15 amino acids. Unmatched junction bases numbered 0, after V lost 2 bases and J lost 0 bases. Germline V gene lookup returns CDR1 LGHDT and CDR2 YNNKEL (reference sequence). CDR3 loop: CASSQSGANTGELFF. DNA of the CDR3: TGTGCCAGCAGCCAAAGCGGGGCGAACACCGGGGAGCTGTTTTTT.

V is TRBV23-1 and J is TRBJ2-3, with 13 nucleotides matching TRBD2. TRBV23-1 falls under the ORF class, with uncertain function. With V trimmed by 2 bases and J by 3 bases, 8 bases remained unmatched. CDR3 length equals 18 residues. The CDR3 region has the DNA TGCGCCAGCAGTCAACGGACTAGCGGGAGTAAGTGGACAGATACGCAGTATTTT. Amino acids: CASSQRTSGSKWTDTQYF.